The sequence of this T cell receptor (beta chain) was determined in a study of beta chain features in type 1 diabetes. Whole-study findings and limits: The question left open here concerned HLA type influencing TCRB rearrangement. Shortening of TCRB CDR3s, moderate but significant, appeared in all four CD4+ subsets of Type 1 diabetes patients.

CDR1 SGHRS and CDR2 YFSETQ come from the germline V gene. Deletions cut 0 bases from V and 8 bases from J, with 8 bases between. The CDR3 runs to 13 residues. As regards this clone: The antigen is not known.

Sorting gave populations that all exceeded 98% purity. Every isolated RNA sample was fully reverse transcribed, so sequencing captured expressed TCRB transcripts. Deep immunoSEQ sequencing covered naive, central memory and regulatory T cell samples. Profiled with immunoSEQ multiplex PCR; TCRdb holds only in-frame clones, not every one. The table has more than 250,000 clones, 15% seen once. The sequence came from a man between 18 and 35 years old with type 1 diabetes. The sequencing input was naive CD4+ T cells from blood. The rearrangement uses TRBV5-1 and TRBJ2-2; perhaps TRBD2 as D (5 bases). The CDR3 spells CASSLESGGELFF. DNA of the CDR3: TGCGCCAGCAGCTTGGAGAGCGGAGGGGAGCTGTTTTTT.